The clone carrying this T cell receptor (beta chain) was seen more than once but under ten times. Clones were read by immunoSEQ multiplex PCR, and TCRdb kept only the in-frame ones, dropping some. The sample lists some 48,000 clones; around four fifths were seen once. The data belong to a study of blood T cell repertoires in COVID-19. Background on the study: Samples came from the United States, Italy and Spain, spanning acute and convalescent COVID-19. T cells, B-cell-depleted T cells, or PBMCs provided the cDNA or gDNA that served as material.

Across 24 US areas, participants ranged in age from about 18 to 100 years. The germline V gene has CDR1 MNHEY and CDR2 SVGAGI. V shed 6 bases, J shed 2 bases, and the junction held 4 bases outside the gene matches. The CDR3 spans 14 residues. This receptor was identified in a woman aged 45 to 65 with acute COVID-19. Sequenced sample: PBMCs or T cells enriched from blood (not recorded which). The chain employs TRBV6-5 and TRBJ1-1, with 9 bases identical to TRBD1. The CDR3 protein is CASRGQGTNTEAFF. As DNA, the CDR3 is TGTGCCAGCAGGGGACAGGGAACAAACACTGAAGCTTTCTTT.